The 28 T cell receptor beta chains reported below all come from one sample, sequenced in a study of T-cell reconstitution after alpha-beta-depleted transplantation in children. Preparation of the TCRbeta library used unique molecular identifiers. Each CDR3 protein is one row after TCRdb ran MiXCR on the PCR reads. The sample lists around 580,000 distinct CDR3 sequences; roughly 30% were seen once. Sequencing was performed on PBMCs, taken before TCRalphabeta/CD19-depleted stem cell transplant. These receptors all come from a boy in the first two years of life with Wiskott-Aldrich syndrome, due to receive a stem cell transplant.

This chain connects TRBV4-3 to TRBJ2-2; no clear D gene. Germline V gene lookup returns CDR1 LGHNA and CDR2 YSLEER. This CDR3 region has 14 residues. The V end was cut by 6 bases, the J end by 0 bases, with 8 bases between. CDR3: CASRLTSNTGELFF. CDR3 DNA: TGCGCCAGCAGGCTAACTTCGAACACCGGGGAGCTGTTTTTT.

This clonotype was seen a few times. This CDR3 reads CASSEFRGSTGELFF. CDR3 in DNA: TGCGCCAGCAGTGAGTTTAGAGGGAGCACCGGGGAGCTGTTTTTT. V usage is TRBV10-1 and J usage is TRBJ2-2; D perhaps matches TRBD2 (5 bases). Trimming left V 1 base short and J 4 bases short, with 10 bases between. The germline V gene has CDR1 WNHNN and CDR2 SYGVQD (reference sequence). CDR3 length: 15 amino acids.

The sample holds many counts of this clonotype. J is TRBJ2-5 and V is TRBV10-3, with TRBD1 as a possible D gene (5 bases). The germline V gene encodes CDR1 ENHRY and CDR2 SYGVKD. The length of the CDR3 is 13 residues. V lost 4 bases, J lost 4 bases, and 10 bases lay in between. CDR3 loop: CAISVPGSETQYF. The DNA for the CDR3 is TGTGCCATCAGTGTTCCAGGGTCAGAGACCCAGTACTTC.

This chain uses TRBV12-3 or TRBV12-4 with TRBJ1-2; the D gene is possibly TRBD1 (5 bases). The CDR3 is 14 residues long. Deletions cut 3 bases from V and 0 bases from J, with 8 bases between. The CDR3 DNA sequence: TGTGCCAGCAGTTTTCGGGACCCTAACTATGGCTACACCTTC. The encoded protein is CASSFRDPNYGYTF.

This clonotype came up once. The chain links TRBV20-1 to TRBJ2-5; D is unclear. Germline CDR1 DFQATT, CDR2 SNEGSKA (reference sequence). This CDR3 is built from 11 residues. The CDR3 loop reads CSSVAPETQYF. The CDR3 nucleotides read TGCAGCTCGGTCGCCCCAGAGACCCAGTACTTC.

This sequence joins TRBV7-9 and TRBJ1-2, with D maybe TRBD1 (5 bases). CDR3 length: 13 amino acids. The germline gives CDR1 SEHNR, CDR2 FQNEAQ (reference sequence). V was cut by 5 bases and J by 8 bases, with 15 bases left in between. Here the CDR3 reads CASSDRKAGGYTF. The CDR3 DNA follows: TGTGCCAGCAGCGACCGGAAGGCAGGGGGCTACACCTTC. The variable domain in full, with the rest retrieved from reference TRBV7-9 and TRBJ1-2, is DTGVSQNPRHKITKRGQNVTFRCDPISEHNRLYWYRQTLGQGPEFLTYFQNEAQLEKSRLLSDRFSAERPKGSFSTLEIQRTEQGDSAMYLCASSDRKAGGYTFGSGTRLTVV.

This clonotype has more than one count but fewer than ten. The chain employs TRBV3-1 and TRBJ2-1; 13 nucleotides line up with TRBD2. The trim removed 4 bases at V and 9 bases at J, leaving 15 bases unmatched. The CDR3 covers 18 residues. CDR1 is LGHDT, CDR2 YNNKEL, per germline (reference sequence). CDR3 coding DNA: TGTGCCAGCAGCCTTTGGACTAGCGGGAGTTCTTTCTGGGTTGAGCAGTTCTTC. Protein sequence: CASSLWTSGSSFWVEQFF.

This clonotype was detected a few times. The V gene is TRBV5-1, the J gene TRBJ2-7, with 7 bases aligning to TRBD1. The CDR3 totals 15 residues. V shed 0 bases and J 2 bases; nucleotides not matched to a gene: 5. The germline CDR1 and CDR2 sequences are SGHRS and YFSETQ. In nucleotides, the CDR3 is TGCGCCAGCAGCTTGGGAGGGGGCCCAACCTACGAGCAGTACTTC. It encodes CASSLGGGPTYEQYF.

The V call is TRBV5-1, the J call TRBJ2-1, with 8 bases matching TRBD1. Unmatched junction bases numbered 4, after V lost 2 bases and J lost 3 bases. The germline V gene encodes CDR1 SGHRS and CDR2 YFSETQ. The CDR3 sequence is 15 residues long. CDR3 residues: CASSFSGTGYNEQFF. CDR3 bases: TGCGCCAGCAGCTTTTCCGGGACAGGCTACAATGAGCAGTTCTTC.

The sample holds a few counts of this clonotype. This chain links TRBV27 with TRBJ2-7, with 9 positions matching TRBD2. The CDR3 covers 13 residues. CDR1 MNHEY and CDR2 SMNVEV come from the germline V gene (reference sequence). Unmatched junction bases numbered 12, after V lost 6 bases and J lost 12 bases. The CDR3 DNA reads as TGTGCCAGCAGAGAAGGACTAGCGCGTATCTTGTACTTC. It translates to CASREGLARILYF.

The J gene is TRBJ2-1, the V gene TRBV24-1; 9 bases align to TRBD2. This CDR3 has 16 residues. Germline CDR1 reads KGHDR; CDR2 reads SFDVKD. The J segment lost 1 base and the V segment lost 5 bases, leaving 5 bases of the junction unmatched. Written as DNA, the CDR3 is TGTGCCACCAGTGTTAGCGGGAGCTATTCCTACAATGAGCAGTTCTTC. It yields the protein CATSVSGSYSYNEQFF.

A few counts support this clonotype. V gene TRBV12-3 or TRBV12-4 combines with J gene TRBJ1-1; 7 bases align to TRBD1. The CDR3 length is 15 residues. J gave up 3 bases and V 6 bases, and 10 bases lay outside the gene matches. CDR3 nucleotide sequence: TGTGCCAGCAGCCCAGGGGGGGGGGCGGACACTGAAGCTTTCTTT. Encoded protein: CASSPGGGADTEAFF.

The chain joins TRBV5-1 to TRBJ2-5, with 8 bases fitting TRBD2. The V segment lost 3 bases and the J segment 4 bases; nucleotides outside the gene matches: 8. The CDR3 covers 15 residues. Germline-derived CDR1 and CDR2 are SGHRS and YFSETQ. CDR3 sequence (DNA): TGCGCCAGCAGCTGGACGGCGGGGGGTATAGAGACCCAGTACTTC. Its translation is CASSWTAGGIETQYF.

This clonotype was counted a few times. This sequence joins TRBV7-9 and TRBJ1-1, with a tentative D call TRBD1 (5 bases). Deletions cut 4 bases from V and 2 bases from J, with 11 bases between. This CDR3 is 14 amino acids long. Per the germline V gene, CDR1 is SEHNR and CDR2 is FQNEAQ (reference sequence). The CDR3 loop is CASSSDRLNTEAFF. The CDR3, as DNA: TGTGCCAGCAGCTCAGACAGACTAAACACTGAAGCTTTCTTT.

This clonotype has more than one count but fewer than ten. The chain employs TRBV19 and TRBJ2-5; a possible D gene is TRBD2 (6 bases). The germline V gene encodes CDR1 LNHDA and CDR2 SQIVND (reference sequence). This CDR3 has 14 amino acids. The ends were cut back, 4 bases at V and 5 bases at J, with 14 bases in the middle. This CDR3 reads CASSSQTGGETQYF. As DNA, the CDR3 is TGTGCCAGTAGTAGTCAGACTGGAGGGGAGACCCAGTACTTC.

This clonotype was detected only a few times. This chain's CDR3 is CASSLEGSWTSGSSTYNEQFF. The CDR3 bases are TGTGCCAGCAGTCTCGAGGGCAGCTGGACTAGCGGGTCGTCGACCTACAATGAGCAGTTCTTC. The genes are TRBV28 and TRBJ2-1; 11 bases line up with TRBD2. Germline V gene data show CDR1 as MDHEN and CDR2 as SYDVKM. V gave up 5 bases and J gave up 2 bases; unmatched junction bases: 20. CDR3 length: 21 amino acids. Variable domain in full (rest from reference TRBV28 and TRBJ2-1): DVKVTQSSRYLVKRTGEKVFLECVQDMDHENMFWYRQDPGLGLRLIYFSYDVKMKEKGDIPEGYSVSREKKERFSLILESASTNQTSMYLCASSLEGSWTSGSSTYNEQFFGPGTRLTVL.

This clonotype was seen a few times. The genes are TRBV30 and TRBJ2-7; TRBD2 matches 9 bases. Losses at the gene ends were 2 bases for V and 7 bases for J; bases not matched to a gene: 6. CDR3 length: 13 amino acids. Looked up from germline, CDR1 is GTSNPN and CDR2 is SVGIG (reference sequence). The CDR3 region is CAWSTGTSREQYF. CDR3 bases: TGTGCCTGGAGTACTGGGACTAGCCGAGAGCAGTACTTC.

This clonotype appeared a few times. The rearrangement links TRBV6-1 to TRBJ1-1, with D possibly TRBD1 on 5 matching bases. Germline CDR1 is MNHNS and CDR2 is SASEGT. The CDR3 has 15 amino acids. The germline V and J ends were trimmed by 2 bases and 0 bases, with 10 bases remaining between them. DNA for the CDR3: TGTGCCAGCAGTGAATTCGGGACGGTGAACACTGAAGCTTTCTTT. Protein product: CASSEFGTVNTEAFF.

This chain's CDR3 is CASSGLAGVGFPGEQFF. Written as DNA, the CDR3 is TGTGCCAGCAGTGGACTAGCGGGAGTCGGTTTTCCGGGGGAGCAGTTCTTC. The V and J genes are TRBV27 and TRBJ2-1; 13 bases match TRBD2. Germline V gene data show CDR1 as MNHEY and CDR2 as SMNVEV (reference sequence). The CDR3 loop spans 17 amino acids. The V segment lost 5 bases and the J segment 10 bases; nucleotides outside the gene matches: 14.

This clonotype was seen only a few times. The chain has TRBV12-3 or TRBV12-4 and TRBJ1-1, with TRBD1 identical over 9 bases. CDR3 length equals 15 residues. Losses at the gene ends were 11 bases for V and 4 bases for J; bases not matched to a gene: 14. The CDR3 region is CALSLAGQGRTEAFF. CDR3 nucleotides: TGTGCCCTCAGCTTGGCGGGACAGGGTCGCACTGAAGCTTTCTTT.

The chain joins TRBV6-1 to TRBJ2-6, with TRBD1 identical over 7 bases. CDR1 MNHNS and CDR2 SASEGT come from the germline V gene. CDR3 length equals 15 residues. J gave up 3 bases and V 4 bases, and 3 bases lay outside the gene matches. The CDR3 is CASSGQGLGANVLTF. The CDR3 DNA is TGTGCCAGCAGTGGACAGGGTCTTGGGGCCAACGTCCTGACTTTC.

In this sample, this clonotype turned up a few times. The chain employs TRBV5-1 and TRBJ2-7; D gene ambiguous. V lost 0 bases, J lost 3 bases, and 7 bases lay in between. CDR1 and CDR2 from the germline V gene are SGHRS and YFSETQ. The CDR3 totals 13 residues. The CDR3 DNA reads as TGCGCCAGCAGCTTGGCTCTGCGCTACGAGCAGTACTTC. This codes for CASSLALRYEQYF. The full variable domain, completed using reference TRBV5-1 and TRBJ2-7, is KAGVTQTPRYLIKTRGQQVTLSCSPISGHRSVSWYQQTPGQGLQFLFEYFSETQRNKGNFPGRFSGRQFSNSRSEMNVSTLELGDSALYLCASSLALRYEQYFGPGTRLTVT.

The chain recombines TRBV11-2 with TRBJ2-5; 8 bases map to TRBD2. Germline CDR1 is SGHAT and CDR2 is FQNNGV. This CDR3 region has 17 residues. With 5 bases clipped from V and 4 bases from J, the junction kept 15 bases outside the gene matches. The CDR3: CASSGGTRGSDRETQYF. The CDR3 region has the DNA TGTGCCAGCAGCGGCGGGACTAGAGGGTCCGATAGAGAGACCCAGTACTTC.

The J gene is TRBJ1-1, the V gene TRBV10-3, with no clear D. V shed 0 bases and J shed 8 bases, with 7 bases lying between them. The germline gives CDR1 ENHRY, CDR2 SYGVKD. This CDR3 has 12 residues. CDR3 nucleotide sequence: TGTGCCATCAGTGAGTCTTTAATCGAAGCTTTCTTT. This translates into CAISESLIEAFF.

The rearrangement joins TRBV12-3 or TRBV12-4 to TRBJ1-2, with 8 bases that match TRBD1. The V gene end was trimmed by 6 bases and the J gene end by 2 bases; junction bases not matched to a gene: 5. This CDR3 spans 14 amino acids. CDR3 amino acids: CASRGTGLNYGYTF. CDR3 coding DNA: TGTGCCAGCAGGGGGACAGGCTTAAACTATGGCTACACCTTC.

This sequence joins TRBV5-4 and TRBJ2-1; the match to TRBD2 covers 8 bases. Germline values: CDR1 SGHNT, CDR2 YYREEE (reference sequence). The junction had 4 bases not matched to a gene; V was cut back by 1 base and J by 7 bases. The CDR3 covers 14 residues. CDR3 DNA sequence: TGTGCCAGCAGCTTGTTGGGACTAGTTAATGAGCAGTTCTTC. Encoded protein: CASSLLGLVNEQFF.

This chain joins TRBV5-1 and TRBJ2-1; 12 bases match TRBD1. From germline, CDR1 is SGHRS and CDR2 YFSETQ. The CDR3 has 18 amino acids. Trimming at V came to 3 bases and at J to 7 bases, leaving 14 bases not matched to a gene. CDR3 sequence: CASSSPFPPGQGANEQFF. In DNA, the CDR3 is TGCGCCAGCAGCTCCCCCTTCCCTCCGGGACAGGGGGCGAATGAGCAGTTCTTC.

This clonotype was counted a few times. In DNA form, the CDR3 reads TGTGCCAGCAGCTTAGTACTACTAGCGGGAGGACAGAGCTCCTACAATGAGCAGTTCTTC. Translation gives CASSLVLLAGGQSSYNEQFF. The V call is TRBV11-2, the J call TRBJ2-1, with 12 bases matching TRBD2. The germline V gene encodes CDR1 SGHAT and CDR2 FQNNGV. This CDR3 is built from 20 residues. The V and J ends lost 1 base and 0 bases, in that order; junction bases with no gene match: 10.